This T cell receptor (beta chain) appears in the sequencing data of a study of radiation and T cells in renal cell carcinoma. This sample's time point: baseline pretreatment blood. The treatment here: 15 Gy SBRT to primary tumor, nephrectomy 4 weeks later. After SBRT, blood was collected at 2 and 4 weeks, plus baseline. The study, taken as a whole, reports: Pretreatment tumor biopsies were lacking, so baseline clonotypes are unknown.

Details on this clone: Its antigen is undetermined.

The method was immunoSEQ multiplex PCR; TCRdb's version includes in-frame clones alone and lacks a portion of them. The sample includes 20,000 to 25,000 clones, over 70% of them seen just once. Germline CDR1 and CDR2: SGHTA and FQGTGA. CDR3 length equals 14 residues. The V gene lost 0 bases and the J gene lost 3 bases, with 9 bases spanning the gap. The sequence came from a man between 60 and 75 years old with renal cell carcinoma. The sample here was blood, taken from a patient whose treatment included radiotherapy and nephrectomy. This chain connects TRBV7-3 to TRBJ2-7; D might be TRBD1 or TRBD2, each matching 5 bases. In DNA form, the CDR3 reads TGTGCCAGCAGCTTAACAGGGGAGATCTACGAGCAGTACTTC. Translation: CASSLTGEIYEQYF. The whole variable domain, filled in from reference TRBV7-3 and TRBJ2-7, reads GAGVSQTPSNKVTEKGKYVELRCDPISGHTALYWYRQSLGQGPEFLIYFQGTGAADDSGLPNDRFFAVRPEGSVSTLKIQRTERGDSAVYLCASSLTGEIYEQYFGPGTRLTVT.